This TCR beta chain is from a study of T-cell reconstitution after alpha-beta-depleted transplantation in children. The TCRbeta library incorporated unique molecular identifiers. MiXCR was run by TCRdb on the PCR reads, yielding one entry per CDR3 protein. Here the sample spans about half a million distinct CDR3 sequences, about 12% being singletons. The CDR3 covers 15 residues. Germline values: CDR1 SGHAT, CDR2 FQNNGV. V lost 3 bases, J lost 5 bases, and 15 bases lay in between. This clonotype was recorded a few times. The sample was PBMCs from the stem cell graft donor, taken from the stem cell graft. The sequence was obtained from a human donor who donated a stem cell graft to a child with combined immunodeficiency. The chain carries TRBV11-2 and TRBJ2-3, with D possibly matching TRBD1 (6 bases). The CDR3 DNA is TGTGCCAGCAGCTTTCGTGGCAGGGGTAGAGATACGCAGTATTTT. Protein sequence: CASSFRGRGRDTQYF.